This passage covers 26 T cell receptor beta chains from one sample sequenced in a study of OX40 agonist ivuxolimab in advanced cancers. TCRdb's copy holds only in-frame clones and misses some; the assay was immunoSEQ multiplex PCR. This table has roughly 50,000 clones, around four fifths appearing once. The sequenced sample was CD4+ or CD8+ T cells sorted from blood, obtained in a trial of the OX40 agonist ivuxolimab. These receptors came from an adult with an advanced solid tumor such as melanoma, head and neck, liver or kidney cancer.

V and J are TRBV25-1 and TRBJ2-7; TRBD2 matches 7 bases. The V and J ends lost 7 bases and 1 base, in that order; junction bases with no gene match: 4. Germline V gives CDR1 MGHDK, CDR2 SYGVNS. The CDR3 runs to 13 residues. As DNA, the CDR3 is TGTGCCAGCACGGCGGGGGTATCCTACGAGCAGTACTTC. This gives the protein CASTAGVSYEQYF.

The CDR3 loop is CASTSGEKNYGYTF. The CDR3 nucleotides read TGTGCCAGTACATCAGGGGAGAAAAACTATGGCTACACCTTC. The chain carries TRBV19 and TRBJ1-2; weak D call: TRBD1 (6 bases). There are 14 residues in the CDR3. The V end was cut by 7 bases, the J end by 2 bases, with 14 bases between. Germline lookup yields CDR1 LNHDA and CDR2 SQIVND (reference sequence).

The chain couples TRBV2 to TRBJ1-3; TRBD1 matches at 9 bases. The ends lost 5 bases at V and 0 bases at J; junction bases unmatched: 8. This CDR3 has 17 residues. Germline lookup yields CDR1 SNHLY and CDR2 FYNNEI. In DNA form, the CDR3 reads TGTGCCAGCAGTCCTCCCGGGGGACAGGGCTCTGGAAACACCATATATTTT. Its protein product is CASSPPGGQGSGNTIYF.

The J gene is TRBJ1-2, the V gene TRBV5-6; a weak D match, TRBD1 (5 bases). Per germline, CDR1 SGHDT and CDR2 YYEEEE. The V and J ends lost 4 bases and 8 bases respectively, with 21 bases between them. CDR3 length: 15 amino acids. CDR3 sequence: CASSPNFGGSWGYTF. The CDR3, as DNA: TGTGCCAGCAGCCCCAATTTCGGGGGGTCTTGGGGCTACACCTTC. Full variable domain (missing parts from reference TRBV5-6 and TRBJ1-2): DAGVTQSPTHLIKTRGQQVTLRCSPKSGHDTVSWYQQALGQGPQFIFQYYEEEERQRGNFPDRFSGHQFPNYSSELNVNALLLGDSALYLCASSPNFGGSWGYTFGSGTRLTVV.

The V and J genes are TRBV11-3 and TRBJ1-2; a possible D gene is TRBD1 (5 bases). V lost 5 bases and J lost 7, with 11 bases in between. This CDR3 spans 12 amino acids. Germline V CDR1 and CDR2: SGHNT, YENEEA. CDR3 in DNA: TGTGCCAGCAGCCGGGACTCTCGTGGCTACACCTTC. Amino acids: CASSRDSRGYTF.

The J gene is TRBJ2-5, the V gene TRBV5-5; unclear D gene. The ends were cut back, 3 bases at V and 4 bases at J, with 13 bases in the middle. This CDR3 is built from 14 residues. Germline-derived CDR1 and CDR2 are SGHKS and YYEKEE (reference sequence). The CDR3 is CASSYEGFRETQYF. CDR3 DNA sequence: TGTGCCAGCAGCTACGAAGGGTTCCGAGAGACCCAGTACTTC.

The V gene is TRBV7-3, the J gene TRBJ1-1; D possibly corresponds to TRBD1 (6 bases). Germline V lookup: CDR1 SGHTA, CDR2 FQGTGA. Trimming left V 0 bases short and J 1 base short, with 12 bases between. The CDR3 sequence is 16 residues long. Written as DNA, the CDR3 is TGTGCCAGCAGCTTAACCCCAGGGGCGGGGAACACTGAAGCTTTCTTT. Protein: CASSLTPGAGNTEAFF.

This clone occurred once. V gene TRBV10-2 combines with J gene TRBJ1-5; D is unclear. The length of the CDR3 is 14 residues. Trimming cost V 7 bases and J 6 bases, with 16 bases left between them. Germline CDR1 reads WSHSY; CDR2 reads SAAADI. CDR3 DNA: TGCGCCAGCAAAGACGGGATAAGCGGTCAGCCCCAGCATTTT. Translated, it gives CASKDGISGQPQHF.

In the case of this clone: Relative to the germline gene, one junction end is altered; a read error may explain this. Other DNA sequences of this sample code for an identical CDR3. The chain uses TRBV7-2 and TRBJ1-1; D is unclear. The germline V gene encodes CDR1 SGHTA and CDR2 FQGNSA. The CDR3 contains 13 residues. The CDR3 DNA reads as TGTGCCAGCAGCCCACGCCCCGCAGCTGAAGCCTTCTTT. Protein sequence: CASSPRPAAEAFF.

The chain's CDR3 is CASSGDMQETQYF. The CDR3, as DNA: TGTGCCAGCAGTGGGGACATGCAAGAGACCCAGTACTTC. V is TRBV2 and J is TRBJ2-5; possibly TRBD1 for D (6 bases). The CDR3 totals 13 residues. Germline V gene sequence: CDR1 SNHLY, CDR2 FYNNEI. V lost 4 bases and J lost 2, with 8 bases in between.

The rearrangement joins TRBV7-8 to TRBJ1-3; 9 bases are shared with TRBD1. The CDR3 extends over 16 amino acids. The V gene end was trimmed by 1 base and the J gene end by 4 bases; junction bases not matched to a gene: 5. Germline V gene sequence: CDR1 SGHVS, CDR2 FQNEAQ. CDR3: CASSLGWTGVGNTIYF. The CDR3 region has the DNA TGTGCCAGCAGCTTAGGCTGGACAGGGGTGGGAAACACCATATATTTT.

CDR3 bases: TGCGCCAGCAGCCCGGCGGGGTTTTACGACACCGGGGAGCTGTTTTTT. Its translation: CASSPAGFYDTGELFF. This chain links TRBV5-1 with TRBJ2-2, with D perhaps TRBD2 (6 bases). Trimming cost V 4 bases and J 3 bases, with 16 bases left between them. Germline V gene lookup returns CDR1 SGHRS and CDR2 YFSETQ. The CDR3 covers 16 residues.

This rearrangement joins TRBV6-1 to TRBJ1-2; D call uncertain. Germline V lookup: CDR1 MNHNS, CDR2 SASEGT. Trimming removed 2 bases from V and 2 bases from J, with 6 bases in between. The CDR3 is 13 amino acids. CDR3 bases: TGTGCCAGCAGTGAATTTGAGAACTATGGCTACACCTTC. Its translation is CASSEFENYGYTF.

This chain links TRBV9 with TRBJ2-7, with 9 bases identical to TRBD2. The CDR3 has 15 amino acids. Germline V CDR1 and CDR2: SGDLS, YYNGEE. V was clipped by 0 bases and J by 6 bases; unmatched bases: 7. The CDR3 sequence: CASSVVGLATGEQYF. CDR3 DNA: TGTGCCAGCAGCGTAGTGGGACTAGCTACGGGCGAGCAGTACTTC.

The genes are TRBV9 and TRBJ2-7; TRBD2 is a possible D gene (6 bases). The CDR3 extends over 13 amino acids. V lost 4 bases, J lost 6 bases, and 14 bases lay in between. The V gene's germline CDR1 is SGDLS and CDR2 YYNGEE. For the CDR3, the DNA is TGTGCCAGCAGCCGCCTAGGAGGGACCGAGCAGTACTTC. Protein sequence: CASSRLGGTEQYF.

The rearrangement links TRBV5-1 to TRBJ2-3; 9 nucleotides match TRBD2. From germline, CDR1 is SGHRS and CDR2 YFSETQ. The CDR3 sequence is 16 residues long. With V trimmed by 7 bases and J by 2 bases, 11 bases remained unmatched. The CDR3, as DNA: TGCGCCAGCGCCCGCGGGACTAGCAAAAACACAGATACGCAGTATTTT. Translation gives CASARGTSKNTDTQYF.

This chain connects TRBV4-3 to TRBJ1-2; D gene uncertain. Germline lookup yields CDR1 LGHNA and CDR2 YSLEER. V was shortened by 0 bases and J by 2 bases, with 13 bases between the two germline ends. The CDR3 sequence is 16 residues long. The CDR3 region has the DNA TGCGCCAGCAGCCAAGAAGTCGCAAGGAGCAACTATGGCTACACCTTC. Protein: CASSQEVARSNYGYTF.

The chain combines TRBV15 with TRBJ2-3; D remains ambiguous. Trimming removed 0 bases from V and 6 bases from J, with 19 bases in between. The V gene's germline CDR1 is LNHNV and CDR2 YYDKDF (reference sequence). This CDR3 contains 17 residues. Here the CDR3 DNA reads TGTGCCACCAGCAGAGATCTCGGCGGAAATTTTGTCGATACGCAGTATTTT. Translation gives CATSRDLGGNFVDTQYF.

The J gene is TRBJ1-6, the V gene TRBV28; D unresolved. The length of the CDR3 is 12 residues. Per the germline V gene, CDR1 is MDHEN and CDR2 is SYDVKM. Deletions cut 6 bases from V and 6 bases from J, with 6 bases between. CDR3: CASRGINSPLHF. As DNA, the CDR3 is TGTGCCAGCAGGGGGATTAATTCACCCCTCCACTTT.

The chain uses TRBV19 and TRBJ2-5; TRBD1 aligns across 7 bases. Germline V lookup: CDR1 LNHDA, CDR2 SQIVND (reference sequence). Trimming removed 4 bases from V and 1 base from J; junction bases left unmatched: 9. The CDR3 loop spans 16 amino acids. The CDR3: CASSSGQVLLQETQYF. The CDR3 region has the DNA TGTGCCAGTAGTAGCGGACAGGTACTTCTCCAAGAGACCCAGTACTTC.

V is TRBV28 and J is TRBJ2-7; 8 bases match TRBD1. V was clipped by 5 bases and J by 4 bases; unmatched bases: 10. This CDR3 contains 15 residues. CDR1 MDHEN and CDR2 SYDVKM come from the germline V gene. This CDR3 reads CASSPPSRGQYEQYF. The DNA of the CDR3 is TGTGCCAGCAGTCCCCCCAGCAGGGGGCAGTACGAGCAGTACTTC.

The chain carries TRBV11-3 and TRBJ2-3, with D unclear. Trimming took off 4 bases at V and 2 bases at J, with 10 bases between the two ends. CDR1 and CDR2 (germline): SGHNT, YENEEA. The CDR3 length is 14 residues. CDR3 region: CASSSRPFTDTQYF. The CDR3 DNA reads TGTGCCAGCAGCTCTCGCCCTTTCACAGATACGCAGTATTTT.

The chain joins TRBV2 to TRBJ2-3; unclear D gene. This CDR3 region has 13 residues. V was pared by 8 bases and J by 1 base, with 10 bases between. The germline V gene encodes CDR1 SNHLY and CDR2 FYNNEI. The CDR3 DNA sequence: TGTGCCAGCCTATTCAGGCGCACAGATACGCAGTATTTT. Protein product: CASLFRRTDTQYF.

The rearrangement joins TRBV20-1 to TRBJ2-3; TRBD1 matches 7 bases. This CDR3 comprises 11 residues. In germline, CDR1 is DFQATT, CDR2 SNEGSKA (reference sequence). The CDR3: CTPGGTDTQYF. Written as DNA, the CDR3 is TGCACACCAGGGGGAACAGATACGCAGTATTTT.

The V gene is TRBV9, the J gene TRBJ2-7; 7 nucleotides agree with TRBD1. The CDR3 is 10 amino acids. Trimming at V came to 5 bases and at J to 11 bases, leaving 4 bases not matched to a gene. CDR1 and CDR2 from the germline V gene are SGDLS and YYNGEE. CDR3 coding DNA: TGTGCCAGCAGGGAGGACAGGAAGTACTTC. Residues: CASREDRKYF. Full variable domain (outside the CDR3, taken from reference TRBV9 and TRBJ2-7): DSGVTQTPKHLITATGQRVTLRCSPRSGDLSVYWYQQSLDQGLQFLIQYYNGEERAKGNILERFSAQQFPDLHSELNLSSLELGDSALYFCASREDRKYFGPGTRLTVT.

The chain links TRBV27 to TRBJ2-6, with 8 bases lining up with TRBD1. Germline CDR1 and CDR2: MNHEY and SMNVEV (reference sequence). V shed 6 bases, J shed 3 bases, and the junction held 4 bases outside the gene matches. This CDR3 spans 15 amino acids. As DNA, the CDR3 is TGTGCCAGCAGCGCGACAGGGGTTGGGGCCAACGTCCTGACTTTC. Residues: CASSATGVGANVLTF.